Below, one T cell receptor (beta chain) is given with its context. This receptor's antigen is unknown. Per-base qualities were not stored, and no clone one base away is much larger. This sample was taken from a study of technical replicates of blood from several donors (dated by TCRdb to about 2017). CDR1 is given as MNHNS and CDR2 as SASEGT, both from the germline V gene. V is shortened by 6 bases, J by 9 bases, and the region joining them spans 11 bases. Including cysteine and phenylalanine, the CDR3 has 11 amino acids. The only DNA kept is the CDR3, 33 bases in frame from the first base. Libraries were made using the immunoSEQ multiplex PCR assay. As stored in TCRdb, this immuneACCESS dataset retains in-frame rearrangements with V and J assigned. A fraction of the clones does not appear; measured against another copy, unresolved V genes explain less than half of the discrepancy, and the remainder lacks a known reason. This sample gives approximately 92,000 clones in total; 90% to 95% of them show up just once. The biggest ten clones account for almost 0.35% of the sample.

This clonotype was obtained from a human donor in good health. Sequenced: T cells isolated from PBMCs. This chain is built from TRBV6-1 and TRBJ1-1; the D gene identity is not certain. The CDR3 protein: CASRTALKAFF. The DNA sequence follows: TGTGCCAGCAGAACAGCTTTAAAAGCTTTCTTT.